The 19 T cell receptor beta chains reported below all come from one sample, sequenced in a study of quantifying T cell responses using KT2 cells. The overall study: cDNA was made from DNase-treated RNA using alpha and beta constant primers.

An oligo carrying a UMI was ligated to the cDNA 3' end. The first PCR ran three to four cycles with an equimolar RC1.1 and RC1.2 beta primer mix. Each CDR3 protein is one row after TCRdb ran MiXCR on the UMI-ligation and nested PCR reads. The table has over 35,000 distinct CDR3 sequences, 17% seen once. Sample: PBMCs spiked with cells of the T cell clone KT2. These receptors were taken from a human donor.

In its sample, this clonotype was seen a few times. This sequence joins TRBV20-1 and TRBJ2-1; 10 nucleotides agree with TRBD2. This CDR3 has 15 residues. The V segment lost 6 bases and the J segment 3 bases; nucleotides outside the gene matches: 8. The germline V gene has CDR1 DFQATT and CDR2 SNEGSKA (reference sequence). The CDR3 region has the DNA TGCAGTGCCGTGGCGGGGACTAGCGTCTACAATGAGCAGTTCTTC. Translation gives CSAVAGTSVYNEQFF.

This clonotype was observed a few times. The genes are TRBV7-3 and TRBJ2-6, with D unresolved. Germline values: CDR1 SGHTA, CDR2 FQGTGA. V was clipped by 1 base and J by 0 bases, with 1 base between them. The CDR3 has 14 amino acids. The CDR3 sequence is CASSLNSGANVLTF. CDR3 coding DNA: TGTGCCAGCAGCTTAAACTCTGGGGCCAACGTCCTGACTTTC.

The chain combines TRBV30 with TRBJ1-1; D unresolved. Germline loops: CDR1 GTSNPN, CDR2 SVGIG (reference sequence). The CDR3 length is 11 residues. Trimming pared 2 bases from V and 7 bases from J, leaving 8 bases between. CDR3: CAWSKGFEAFF. The CDR3 bases are TGTGCCTGGAGTAAAGGGTTTGAAGCTTTCTTT. The full variable domain, its missing parts supplied by reference TRBV30 and TRBJ1-1, is SQTIHQWPATLVQPVGSPLSLECTVEGTSNPNLYWYRQAAGRGLQLLFYSVGIGQISSEVPQNLSASRPQDRQFILSSKKLLLSDSGFYLCAWSKGFEAFFGQGTRLTVV.

This clonotype was detected once. The gene calls are TRBV6-1 and TRBJ1-4; D uncertain. This CDR3 has 13 residues. V was pared by 8 bases and J by 10 bases, with 17 bases between. Germline assignment: CDR1 MNHNS and CDR2 SASEGT. The CDR3, as DNA: TGTGCCAGCTTCAGCCCGGAAAAGGGAAAACTGTTTTTT. Translated: CASFSPEKGKLFF.

The chain is built from TRBV6-5 and TRBJ2-3; TRBD2 is a possible D gene (6 bases). CDR1 and CDR2 from the germline V gene are MNHEY and SVGAGI. V lost 2 bases to trimming and J lost 1 base, with 13 bases between them. The length of the CDR3 is 16 residues. CDR3 loop: CASSYEGGGGTDTQYF. The CDR3 DNA reads as TGTGCCAGCAGTTACGAGGGCGGAGGGGGCACAGATACGCAGTATTTT.

The gene calls are TRBV7-9 and TRBJ1-4; the match to TRBD1 covers 8 bases. V was pared by 5 bases and J by 2 bases, with 7 bases of the junction left unmatched. The germline V gene has CDR1 SEHNR and CDR2 FQNEAQ (reference sequence). The CDR3 consists of 16 residues. The CDR3 DNA is TGTGCCAGCAGCAACCGGGACAGGTGTACTAATGAAAAACTGTTTTTT. Translating gives CASSNRDRCTNEKLFF.

This chain uses TRBV14 with TRBJ2-1; tentative D call: TRBD2 (6 bases). Looked up from germline, CDR1 is SGHDN and CDR2 is FVKESK. The length of the CDR3 is 16 residues. V was cut by 4 bases and J by 0 bases, with 13 bases left in between. The CDR3 region has the DNA TGTGCCAGCAGCCCCCCTCTAGCGAACTCCTACAATGAGCAGTTCTTC. It translates to CASSPPLANSYNEQFF. Filled out from reference TRBV14 and TRBJ2-1, the complete variable domain reads EAGVTQFPSHSVIEKGQTVTLRCDPISGHDNLYWYRRVMGKEIKFLLHFVKESKQDESGMPNNRFLAERTGGTYSTLKVQPAELEDSGVYFCASSPPLANSYNEQFFGPGTRLTVL.

At least ten counts were recorded for this clonotype. The chain employs TRBV4-1 and TRBJ2-3; D is perhaps TRBD2 (5 bases). The CDR3 runs 15 residues. Germline CDR1 is MGHRA and CDR2 is YSYEKL. Trimming removed 0 bases at V and 2 bases at J, with 9 bases between. The CDR3 region is CASSQEAGITDTQYF. CDR3 nucleotides: TGCGCCAGCAGCCAAGAGGCCGGGATCACAGATACGCAGTATTTT.

The gene calls are TRBV7-6 and TRBJ1-1; tentatively, D is TRBD1 (5 bases). The CDR3 covers 14 residues. V was pared by 5 bases and J by 4 bases, with 14 bases between. Germline assignment: CDR1 SGHVS and CDR2 FNYEAQ. The chain's CDR3 is CASSLGGEGTEAFF. DNA of the CDR3: TGTGCCAGCAGCCTGGGGGGAGAAGGCACTGAAGCTTTCTTT.

This clonotype was seen just once. CDR3 nucleotide sequence: TGCGCCAGCAGCCAAGAAGTCGGGAGCGGGGGTCACTACGAGCAGTACTTC. Its protein is CASSQEVGSGGHYEQYF. This chain links TRBV4-1 with TRBJ2-7, with 8 bases lining up with TRBD2. Germline CDR1 MGHRA, CDR2 YSYEKL. There are 17 residues in the CDR3. J was trimmed by 3 bases and V by 0 bases; bases with no gene match: 10.

The V and J genes are TRBV12-3 or TRBV12-4 and TRBJ1-2; TRBD1 might be the D (5 bases). This CDR3 contains 12 residues. Trimming took off 10 bases at V and 5 bases at J, with 14 bases between the two ends. CDR3 protein: CATAGRRYGYTF. The CDR3 DNA is TGTGCCACAGCGGGGCGTCGGTATGGCTACACCTTC.

This clonotype was counted a few times. The V and J genes are TRBV7-2 and TRBJ2-7; TRBD2 matches 13 bases. V dropped 3 bases and J dropped 2; count of bases not matched to a gene: 7. Germline values: CDR1 SGHTA, CDR2 FQGNSA. The CDR3 runs to 17 residues. CDR3 sequence: CASSLLLAGGTPYEQYF. CDR3 sequence (DNA): TGTGCCAGCAGCTTGTTACTAGCGGGGGGGACGCCCTACGAGCAGTACTTC.

The chain recombines TRBV6-2 or TRBV6-3 with TRBJ2-1; unclear D gene. In germline, CDR1 is MNHEY, CDR2 SVGEGT. The CDR3 spans 11 residues. Trimming cost V 8 bases and J 8 bases, with 10 bases left between them. The CDR3 protein is CASGLDDEQFF. The CDR3 DNA is TGTGCCAGCGGGTTAGACGATGAGCAGTTCTTC.

V gene TRBV5-1 combines with J gene TRBJ2-3; 9 positions match TRBD2. CDR3 length equals 15 residues. The V gene's germline CDR1 is SGHRS and CDR2 YFSETQ. Germline trimming cut 0 bases from V and 2 bases from J; bases unmatched to any gene: 1. The CDR3 is CASSLGGRATDTQYF. The CDR3 DNA sequence: TGCGCCAGCAGCTTGGGCGGGAGGGCCACAGATACGCAGTATTTT.

The chain has TRBV6-6 and TRBJ1-5; 9 bases align to TRBD1. CDR1 and CDR2 from the germline V gene are MNHNY and SVGAGI (reference sequence). Losses at the gene ends were 7 bases for V and 6 bases for J; bases not matched to a gene: 7. The CDR3 length is 14 residues. The CDR3 is CASIPGQGGQPQHF. DNA for the CDR3: TGTGCCAGCATTCCGGGACAGGGAGGTCAGCCCCAGCATTTT.

This clonotype was detected many times. The gene calls are TRBV20-1 and TRBJ2-5; D is unresolved. CDR3 length: 14 amino acids. V was cut by 1 base and J by 0 bases, with 9 bases left in between. Germline assignment: CDR1 DFQATT and CDR2 SNEGSKA (reference sequence). In DNA form, the CDR3 reads TGCAGTGCTAGAGGGTCTCCCTACCAAGAGACCCAGTACTTC. This gives the protein CSARGSPYQETQYF.

This clonotype counts as medium-sized. The V gene is TRBV6-2 or TRBV6-3, the J gene TRBJ2-7, with D unclear. V gave up 5 bases and J gave up 1 base, with 15 bases separating them. The length of the CDR3 is 15 residues. From germline, CDR1 is MNHEY and CDR2 SVGEGT. CDR3 nucleotide sequence: TGTGCCAGCAGTCCCGACCCAGCAGGTTCCTACGAGCAGTACTTC. Amino acids: CASSPDPAGSYEQYF.

This clonotype was seen a handful of times. This sequence joins TRBV4-2 and TRBJ2-7; D is possibly TRBD2 (6 bases). In germline, CDR1 is LGHNA, CDR2 YNFKEQ. V dropped 0 bases and J dropped 4 bases, with 16 bases sitting between them. The CDR3 totals 16 residues. The CDR3 bases are TGTGCCAGCAGCCAAGACGGGTCGGGAGTCGAGTACGAGCAGTACTTC. It specifies CASSQDGSGVEYEQYF.

This clonotype was recorded a few times. The V and J genes are TRBV2 and TRBJ2-7; TRBD1 matches 7 bases. CDR1 SNHLY and CDR2 FYNNEI come from the germline V gene. The CDR3 spans 14 residues. With V trimmed by 3 bases and J by 2 bases, 4 bases remained unmatched. CDR3 protein: CASSEGTETYEQYF. The DNA of the CDR3 is TGTGCCAGCAGTGAGGGGACAGAAACCTACGAGCAGTACTTC.